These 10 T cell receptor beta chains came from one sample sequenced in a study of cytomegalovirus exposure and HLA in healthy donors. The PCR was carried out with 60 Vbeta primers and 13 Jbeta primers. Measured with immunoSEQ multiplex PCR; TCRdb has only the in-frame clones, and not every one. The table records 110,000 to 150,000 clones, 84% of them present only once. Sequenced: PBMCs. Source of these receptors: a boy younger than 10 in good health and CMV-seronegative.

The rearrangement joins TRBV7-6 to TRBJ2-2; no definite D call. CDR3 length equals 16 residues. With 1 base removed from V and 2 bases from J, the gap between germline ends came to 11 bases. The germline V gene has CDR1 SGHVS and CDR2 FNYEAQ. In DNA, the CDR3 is TGTGCCAGCAGCTTAGTTTCTTCCCTAAACACCGGGGAGCTGTTTTTT. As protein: CASSLVSSLNTGELFF. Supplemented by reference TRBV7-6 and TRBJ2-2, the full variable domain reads GAGVSQSPRYKVTKRGQDVALRCDPISGHVSLYWYRQALGQGPEFLTYFNYEAQQDKSGLPNDRFSAERPEGSISTLTIQRTEQRDSAMYRCASSLVSSLNTGELFFGEGSRLTVL.

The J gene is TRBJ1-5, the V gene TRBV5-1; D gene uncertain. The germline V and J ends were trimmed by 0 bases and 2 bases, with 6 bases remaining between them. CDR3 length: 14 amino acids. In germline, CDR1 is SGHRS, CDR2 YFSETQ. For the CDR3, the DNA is TGCGCCAGCAGCTTGGGGCCTGGCAATCAGCCCCAGCATTTT. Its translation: CASSLGPGNQPQHF.

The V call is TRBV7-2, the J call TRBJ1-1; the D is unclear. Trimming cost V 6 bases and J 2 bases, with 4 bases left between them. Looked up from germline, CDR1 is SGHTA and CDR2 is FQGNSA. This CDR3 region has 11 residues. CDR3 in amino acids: CASSLNTEAFF. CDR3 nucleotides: TGTGCCAGCAGTCTTAACACTGAAGCTTTCTTT.

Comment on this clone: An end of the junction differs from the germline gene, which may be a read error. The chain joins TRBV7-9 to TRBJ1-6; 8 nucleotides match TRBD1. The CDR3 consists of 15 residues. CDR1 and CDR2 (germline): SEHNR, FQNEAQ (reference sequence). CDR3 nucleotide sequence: TGTTCCAGCAGCCACTTGGACAGGGCTAATTCACCCCTCCACTTT. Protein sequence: CSSSHLDRANSPLHF.

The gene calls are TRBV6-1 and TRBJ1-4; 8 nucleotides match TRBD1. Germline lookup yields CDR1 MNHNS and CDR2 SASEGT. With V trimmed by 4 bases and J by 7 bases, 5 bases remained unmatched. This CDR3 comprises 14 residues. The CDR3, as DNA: TGTGCCAGCAGTGGACAGGGGACCGGTGAAAAACTGTTTTTT. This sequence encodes CASSGQGTGEKLFF.

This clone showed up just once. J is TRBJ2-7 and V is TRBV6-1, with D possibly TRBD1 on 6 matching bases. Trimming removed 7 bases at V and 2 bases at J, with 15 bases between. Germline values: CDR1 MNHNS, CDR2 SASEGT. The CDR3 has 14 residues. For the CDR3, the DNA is TGTGCCAGCACGGGCAGGGGCTCTCCCTACGAGCAGTACTTC. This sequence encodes CASTGRGSPYEQYF.

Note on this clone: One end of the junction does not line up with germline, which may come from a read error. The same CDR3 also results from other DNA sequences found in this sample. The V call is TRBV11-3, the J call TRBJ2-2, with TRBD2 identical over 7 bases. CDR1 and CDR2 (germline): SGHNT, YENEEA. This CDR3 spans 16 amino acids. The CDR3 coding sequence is TGTGCTAGCAGCCGGACGGGAGGAGAGAACACCGGGGAGCTGTTTTTT. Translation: CASSRTGGENTGELFF.

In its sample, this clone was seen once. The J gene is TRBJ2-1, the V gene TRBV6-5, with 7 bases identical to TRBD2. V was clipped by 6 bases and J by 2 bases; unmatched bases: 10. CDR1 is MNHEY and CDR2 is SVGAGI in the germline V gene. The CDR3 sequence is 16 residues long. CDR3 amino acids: CASSYAGGTPYNEQFF. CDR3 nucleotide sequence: TGTGCCAGCAGCTACGCCGGGGGGACCCCCTACAATGAGCAGTTCTTC.

The CDR3 is CASSATGQGASMGANVLTF. As DNA, the CDR3 is TGTGCCAGCAGCGCAACGGGACAGGGGGCATCTATGGGGGCCAACGTCCTGACTTTC. The gene calls are TRBV9 and TRBJ2-6; TRBD1 aligns across 12 bases. The CDR3 is 19 amino acids. Germline V gene sequence: CDR1 SGDLS, CDR2 YYNGEE. The ends lost 3 bases at V and 4 bases at J; junction bases unmatched: 11.

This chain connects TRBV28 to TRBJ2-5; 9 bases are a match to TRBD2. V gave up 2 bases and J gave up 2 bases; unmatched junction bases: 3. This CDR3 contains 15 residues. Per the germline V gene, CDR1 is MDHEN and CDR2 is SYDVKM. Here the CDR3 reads CASSLGTSPQETQYF. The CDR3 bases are TGTGCCAGCAGTTTAGGGACTAGCCCACAAGAGACCCAGTACTTC.